These 5 T cell receptor beta chains were all obtained from the same sample, sequenced in a study of cytomegalovirus exposure and HLA in healthy donors. The PCR contained 60 Vbeta and 13 Jbeta primers. Libraries were prepared by immunoSEQ multiplex PCR; TCRdb keeps only in-frame clonotypes and omits some of them. In the table there are roughly 130,000 clones, approximately 83% of which are singletons. Sequenced material: PBMCs. All receptors derive from a girl aged 2 to 10 in good health and CMV-seronegative.

About this clone itself: An end of the junction differs from the germline gene, which may be a read error. J is TRBJ2-5 and V is TRBV7-7; 7 bases align to TRBD2. The CDR3 contains 15 residues. Looked up from germline, CDR1 is SSHAT and CDR2 is FNYEAQ (reference sequence). CDR3 DNA sequence: TGTGCTAGCAGCCCCGGACTAGTTGGCCAAGAGACCCAGTACTTC. It specifies CASSPGLVGQETQYF.

The V call is TRBV5-4, the J call TRBJ2-7, with a possible D match to TRBD2 (5 bases). The CDR3 is 15 amino acids. CDR1 and CDR2 from the germline V gene are SGHNT and YYREEE (reference sequence). V dropped 0 bases and J dropped 0 bases, with 10 bases sitting between them. CDR3 region: CASSLAGSLSYEQYF. The DNA for the CDR3 is TGTGCCAGCAGCTTGGCGGGGTCCCTCTCCTACGAGCAGTACTTC.

This chain uses TRBV5-6 with TRBJ1-4; D may be TRBD1 (6 bases). The CDR3 is 15 residues long. Germline V lookup: CDR1 SGHDT, CDR2 YYEEEE. V dropped 0 bases and J dropped 3 bases, with 9 bases sitting between them. This CDR3 reads CASSLVGASNEKLFF. In nucleotides, the CDR3 is TGTGCCAGCAGCTTGGTGGGGGCTTCTAATGAAAAACTGTTTTTT.

The rearrangement joins TRBV2 to TRBJ1-6; TRBD1 is a possible D gene (6 bases). CDR1 and CDR2 (germline): SNHLY, FYNNEI. The CDR3 extends over 14 amino acids. V gave up 4 bases and J gave up 7 bases, with 11 bases separating them. The CDR3 spells CASSGSQGNSPLHF. The CDR3 DNA reads as TGTGCCAGCAGTGGAAGCCAGGGGAATTCACCCCTCCACTTT.

V and J are TRBV4-3 and TRBJ2-7, with TRBD2 matching over 12 bases. The V segment lost 1 base and the J segment 1 base; nucleotides outside the gene matches: 2. Per germline, CDR1 LGHNA and CDR2 YSLEER. The CDR3 length is 16 residues. The CDR3 loop reads CASSQAGLAGSYEQYF. The CDR3 DNA reads as TGCGCCAGCAGCCAAGCCGGACTAGCGGGGTCCTACGAGCAGTACTTC.